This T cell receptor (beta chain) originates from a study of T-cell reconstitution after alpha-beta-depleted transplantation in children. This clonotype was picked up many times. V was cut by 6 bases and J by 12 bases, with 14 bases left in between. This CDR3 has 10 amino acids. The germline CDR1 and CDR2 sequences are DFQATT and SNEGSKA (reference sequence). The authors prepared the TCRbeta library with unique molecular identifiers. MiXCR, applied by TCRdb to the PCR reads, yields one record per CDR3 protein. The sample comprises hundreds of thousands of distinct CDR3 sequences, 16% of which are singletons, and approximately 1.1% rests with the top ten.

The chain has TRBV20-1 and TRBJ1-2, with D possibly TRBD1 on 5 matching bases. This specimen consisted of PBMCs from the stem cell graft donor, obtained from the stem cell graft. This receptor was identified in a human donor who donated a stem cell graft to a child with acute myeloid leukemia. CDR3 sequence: CSATGTLHTF. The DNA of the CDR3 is TGCAGTGCGACGGGGACTCTTCACACCTTC.